This T cell receptor beta chain was captured by sequencing in a study of T-cell memory formation after mild COVID-19. TCRdb ran MiXCR on the 5' RACE reads and lists one entry per CDR3 protein. The sample lists fewer than 250,000 distinct CDR3 sequences, approximately 20% seen once, with 2.4% in the top ten. CDR3 length equals 15 residues. The V and J ends lost 6 bases and 8 bases, in that order; junction bases with no gene match: 10. CDR1 is MNHEY and CDR2 is SVGAGI in the germline V gene. The receptor's source is an adult woman who had mild COVID-19 (a few samples of this study predate the infection). Cell type and time point are not known. Material for sequencing was PBMCs or a T cell subset sorted from them (not recorded which). The chain has TRBV6-5 and TRBJ1-6; 7 bases are shared with TRBD1. This CDR3 is CASRDRGGRYSPLHF. In DNA form, the CDR3 reads TGTGCCAGCAGGGACAGAGGGGGCCGGTATTCACCCCTCCACTTT.